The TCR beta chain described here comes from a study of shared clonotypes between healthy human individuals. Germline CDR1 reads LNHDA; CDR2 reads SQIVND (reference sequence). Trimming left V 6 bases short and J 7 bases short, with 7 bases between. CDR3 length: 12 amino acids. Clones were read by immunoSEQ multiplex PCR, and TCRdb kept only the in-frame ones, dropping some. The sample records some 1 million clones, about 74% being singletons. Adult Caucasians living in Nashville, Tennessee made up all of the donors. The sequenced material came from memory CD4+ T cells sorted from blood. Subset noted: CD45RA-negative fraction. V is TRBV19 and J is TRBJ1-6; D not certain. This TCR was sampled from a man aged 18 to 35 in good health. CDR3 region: CASSVKNSPLHF. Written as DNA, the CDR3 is TGTGCCAGTAGCGTGAAAAATTCACCCCTCCACTTT.